Listed here is a single T cell receptor (beta chain). V lost 0 bases to trimming and J lost 5 bases; unmatched junction nucleotides: 9. Germline V CDR1 and CDR2: LGHNA, YSLEER. CDR3 length: 16 amino acids. This entry belongs to a study of neurological immune-mediated disorders. 5'RACE with 10-nucleotide random UMIs generated the cDNA. TCRdb reprocessed the 5' RACE reads via MiXCR and lists one record per CDR3 protein. The table lists tens of thousands of distinct CDR3 sequences, roughly 7.7% of them singletons. Time point of the sample: longitudinal time-point 3. This chain uses TRBV4-3 with TRBJ2-7; 8 bases match TRBD1. The source is a woman between 35 and 50 years old in good health. The source material was PBMCs. The CDR3, as DNA: TGCGCCAGCAGCCAAGATACAGGACAGGGTAGAAACGAGCAGTACTTC. This gives the protein CASSQDTGQGRNEQYF.